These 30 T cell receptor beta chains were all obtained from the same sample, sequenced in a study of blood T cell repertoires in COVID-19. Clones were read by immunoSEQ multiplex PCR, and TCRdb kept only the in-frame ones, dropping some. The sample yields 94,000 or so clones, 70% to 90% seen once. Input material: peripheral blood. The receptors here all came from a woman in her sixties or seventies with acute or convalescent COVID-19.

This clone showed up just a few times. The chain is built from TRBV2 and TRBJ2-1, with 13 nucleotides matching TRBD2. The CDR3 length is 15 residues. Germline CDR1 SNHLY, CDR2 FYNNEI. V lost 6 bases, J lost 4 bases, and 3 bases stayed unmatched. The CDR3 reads CASSLGLAGYNEQFF. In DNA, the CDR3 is TGTGCCAGCAGCTTGGGACTAGCGGGGTACAATGAGCAGTTCTTC.

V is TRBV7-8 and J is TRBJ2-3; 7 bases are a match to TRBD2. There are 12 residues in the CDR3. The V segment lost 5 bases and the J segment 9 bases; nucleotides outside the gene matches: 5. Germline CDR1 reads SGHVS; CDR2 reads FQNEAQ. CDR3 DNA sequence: TGTGCCAGCAGCCTCGGACTAGAGACGCAGTATTTT. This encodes CASSLGLETQYF.

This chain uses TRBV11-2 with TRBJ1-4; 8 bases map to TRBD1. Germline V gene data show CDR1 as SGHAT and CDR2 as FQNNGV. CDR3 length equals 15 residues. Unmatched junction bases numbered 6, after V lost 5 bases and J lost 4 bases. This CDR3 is CASSRTGGFNEKLFF. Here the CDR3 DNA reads TGTGCCAGCAGCCGAACAGGGGGATTTAATGAAAAACTGTTTTTT.

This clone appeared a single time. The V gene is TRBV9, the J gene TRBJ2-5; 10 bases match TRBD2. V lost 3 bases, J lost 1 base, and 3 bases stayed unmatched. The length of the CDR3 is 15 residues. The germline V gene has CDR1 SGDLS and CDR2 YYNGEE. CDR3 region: CASSAAGGRQETQYF. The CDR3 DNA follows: TGTGCCAGCAGCGCAGCGGGGGGGCGCCAAGAGACCCAGTACTTC.

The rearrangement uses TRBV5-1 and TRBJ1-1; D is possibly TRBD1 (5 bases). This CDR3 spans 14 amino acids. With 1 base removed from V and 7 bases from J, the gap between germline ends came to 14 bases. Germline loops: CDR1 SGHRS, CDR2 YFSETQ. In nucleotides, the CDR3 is TGCGCCAGCAGCTTGATAGTTGGCGACAGTGAAGCTTTCTTT. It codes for CASSLIVGDSEAFF. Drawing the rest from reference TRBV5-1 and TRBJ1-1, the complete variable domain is KAGVTQTPRYLIKTRGQQVTLSCSPISGHRSVSWYQQTPGQGLQFLFEYFSETQRNKGNFPGRFSGRQFSNSRSEMNVSTLELGDSALYLCASSLIVGDSEAFFGQGTRLTVV.

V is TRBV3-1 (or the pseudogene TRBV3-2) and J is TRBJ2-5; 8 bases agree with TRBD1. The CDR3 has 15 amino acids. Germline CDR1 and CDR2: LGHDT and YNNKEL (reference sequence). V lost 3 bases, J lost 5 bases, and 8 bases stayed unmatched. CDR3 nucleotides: TGTGCCAGCAGCCAGACAGGGGCGGCTACGGAGACCCAGTACTTC. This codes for CASSQTGAATETQYF.

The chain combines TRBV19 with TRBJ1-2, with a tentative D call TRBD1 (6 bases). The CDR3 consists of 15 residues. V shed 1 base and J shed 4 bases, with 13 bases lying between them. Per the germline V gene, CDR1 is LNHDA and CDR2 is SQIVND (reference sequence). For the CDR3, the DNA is TGTGCCAGTAGTATAGGTACGGCCAGGGGCTATGGCTACACCTTC. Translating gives CASSIGTARGYGYTF.

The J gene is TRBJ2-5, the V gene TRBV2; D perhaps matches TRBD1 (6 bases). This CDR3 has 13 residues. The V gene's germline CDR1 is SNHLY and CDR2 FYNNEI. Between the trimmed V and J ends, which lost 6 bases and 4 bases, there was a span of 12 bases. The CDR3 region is CASSTGLGETQYF. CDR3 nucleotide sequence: TGTGCCAGCAGCACAGGGTTAGGAGAGACCCAGTACTTC.

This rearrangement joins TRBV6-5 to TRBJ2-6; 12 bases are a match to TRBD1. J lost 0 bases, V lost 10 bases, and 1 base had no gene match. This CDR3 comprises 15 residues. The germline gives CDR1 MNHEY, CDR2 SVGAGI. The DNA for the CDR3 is TGTGCCACGGGACAGGGGGCCTCTGGGGCCAACGTCCTGACTTTC. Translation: CATGQGASGANVLTF.

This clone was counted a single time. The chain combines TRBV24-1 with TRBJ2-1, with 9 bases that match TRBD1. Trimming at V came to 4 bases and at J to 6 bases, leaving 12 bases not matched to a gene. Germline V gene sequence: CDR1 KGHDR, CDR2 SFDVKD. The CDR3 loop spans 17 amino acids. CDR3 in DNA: TGTGCCACCAGTGAGGGTCCCACAGGGGGCGCGTTCAATGAGCAGTTCTTC. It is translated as CATSEGPTGGAFNEQFF.

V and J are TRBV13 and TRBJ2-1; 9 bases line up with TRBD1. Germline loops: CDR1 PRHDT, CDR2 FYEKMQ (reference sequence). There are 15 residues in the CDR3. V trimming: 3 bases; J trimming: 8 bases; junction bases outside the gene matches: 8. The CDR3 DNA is TGTGCCAGCAGCTTTAGGGGACAGGGTGTCCATGAGCAGTTCTTC. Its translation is CASSFRGQGVHEQFF.

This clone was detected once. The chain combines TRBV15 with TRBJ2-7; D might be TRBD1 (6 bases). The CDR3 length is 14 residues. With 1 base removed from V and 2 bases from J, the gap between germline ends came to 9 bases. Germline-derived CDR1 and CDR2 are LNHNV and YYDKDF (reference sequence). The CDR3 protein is CATSRATGPYEQYF. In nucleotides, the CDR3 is TGTGCCACCAGCAGAGCCACAGGGCCCTACGAGCAGTACTTC.

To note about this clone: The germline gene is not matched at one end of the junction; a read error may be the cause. The CDR3 nucleotides read TGTGCTAGCAGCTCCGGACAGGGGAGTCAAGAGACCCAGTACTTC. Its translation: CASSSGQGSQETQYF. This sequence joins TRBV7-7 and TRBJ2-5; 9 bases are shared with TRBD1. CDR3 length: 15 residues. Germline V gives CDR1 SSHAT, CDR2 FNYEAQ (reference sequence). The full variable domain, rest sourced from reference TRBV7-7 and TRBJ2-5, is GAGVSQSPRYKVTKRGQDVTLRCDPISSHATLYWYQQALGQGPEFLTYFNYEAQPDKSGLPSDRFSAERPEGSISTLTIQRTEQRDSAMYRCASSSGQGSQETQYFGPGTRLLVL.

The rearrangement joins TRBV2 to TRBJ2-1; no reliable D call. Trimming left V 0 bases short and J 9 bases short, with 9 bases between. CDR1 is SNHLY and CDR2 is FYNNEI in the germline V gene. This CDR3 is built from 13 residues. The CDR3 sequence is CASSEALLAEQFF. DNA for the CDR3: TGTGCCAGCAGTGAAGCGCTTCTGGCTGAGCAGTTCTTC.

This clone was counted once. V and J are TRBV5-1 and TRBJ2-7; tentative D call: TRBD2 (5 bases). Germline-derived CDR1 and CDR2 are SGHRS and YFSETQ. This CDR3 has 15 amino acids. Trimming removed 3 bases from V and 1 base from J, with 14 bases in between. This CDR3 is CASSWSGMGSYEQYF. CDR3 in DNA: TGCGCCAGCAGCTGGTCCGGGATGGGATCCTACGAGCAGTACTTC.

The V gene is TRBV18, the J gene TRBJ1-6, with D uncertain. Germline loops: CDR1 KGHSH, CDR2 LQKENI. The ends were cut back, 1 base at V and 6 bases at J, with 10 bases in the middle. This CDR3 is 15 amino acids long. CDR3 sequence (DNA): TGTGCCAGCTCACCACAGCAGGAAACTAATTCACCCCTCCACTTT. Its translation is CASSPQQETNSPLHF.

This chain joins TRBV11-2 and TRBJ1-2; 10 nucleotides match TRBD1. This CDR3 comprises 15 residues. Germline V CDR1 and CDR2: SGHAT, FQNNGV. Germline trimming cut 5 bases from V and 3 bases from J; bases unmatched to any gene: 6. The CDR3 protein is CASSHDRGQDYGYTF. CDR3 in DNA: TGTGCCAGCAGCCACGACAGGGGGCAAGACTATGGCTACACCTTC. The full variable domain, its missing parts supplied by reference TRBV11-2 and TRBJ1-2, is EAGVAQSPRYKIIEKRQSVAFWCNPISGHATLYWYQQILGQGPKLLIQFQNNGVVDDSQLPKDRFSAERLKGVDSTLKIQPAKLEDSAVYLCASSHDRGQDYGYTFGSGTRLTVV.

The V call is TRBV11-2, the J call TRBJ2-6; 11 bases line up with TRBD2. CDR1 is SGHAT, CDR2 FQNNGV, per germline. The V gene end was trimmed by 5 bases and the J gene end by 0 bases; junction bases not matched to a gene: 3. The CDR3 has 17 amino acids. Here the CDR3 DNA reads TGTGCCAGCAGCATGACTAGCGGGAACTCTGGGGCCAACGTCCTGACTTTC. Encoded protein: CASSMTSGNSGANVLTF.

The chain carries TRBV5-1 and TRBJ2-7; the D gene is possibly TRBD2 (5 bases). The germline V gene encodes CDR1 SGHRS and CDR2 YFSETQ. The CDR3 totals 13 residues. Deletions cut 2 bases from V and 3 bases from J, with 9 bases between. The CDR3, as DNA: TGCGCCAGCAGCTTTGGACTGGGCTACGAGCAGTACTTC. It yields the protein CASSFGLGYEQYF. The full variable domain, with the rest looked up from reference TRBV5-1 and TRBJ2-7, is KAGVTQTPRYLIKTRGQQVTLSCSPISGHRSVSWYQQTPGQGLQFLFEYFSETQRNKGNFPGRFSGRQFSNSRSEMNVSTLELGDSALYLCASSFGLGYEQYFGPGTRLTVT.

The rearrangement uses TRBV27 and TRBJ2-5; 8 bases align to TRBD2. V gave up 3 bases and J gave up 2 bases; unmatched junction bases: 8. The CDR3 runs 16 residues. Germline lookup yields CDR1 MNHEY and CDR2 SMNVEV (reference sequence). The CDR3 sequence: CASSFTTSGAQETQYF. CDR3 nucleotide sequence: TGTGCCAGCAGTTTTACTACTAGCGGCGCACAAGAGACCCAGTACTTC.

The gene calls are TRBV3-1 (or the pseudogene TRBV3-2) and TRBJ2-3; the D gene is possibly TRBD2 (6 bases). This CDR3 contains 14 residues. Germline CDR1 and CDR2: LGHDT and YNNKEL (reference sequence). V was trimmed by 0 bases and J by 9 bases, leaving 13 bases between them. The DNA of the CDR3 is TGTGCCAGCAGCCAAGAAGGAGGGTCTGGCACGCAGTATTTT. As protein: CASSQEGGSGTQYF.

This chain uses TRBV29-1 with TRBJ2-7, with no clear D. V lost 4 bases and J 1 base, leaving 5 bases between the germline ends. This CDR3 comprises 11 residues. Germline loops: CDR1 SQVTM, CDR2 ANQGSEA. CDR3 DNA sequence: TGCAGCGTTGGCAGTTCCTACGAGCAGTACTTC. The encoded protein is CSVGSSYEQYF.

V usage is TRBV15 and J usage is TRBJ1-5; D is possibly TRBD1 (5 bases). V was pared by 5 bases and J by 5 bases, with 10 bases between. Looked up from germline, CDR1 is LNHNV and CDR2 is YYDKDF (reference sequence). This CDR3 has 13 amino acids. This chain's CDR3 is CATSGRVDQPQHF. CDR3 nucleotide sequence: TGTGCCACCAGCGGCAGGGTGGATCAGCCCCAGCATTTT.

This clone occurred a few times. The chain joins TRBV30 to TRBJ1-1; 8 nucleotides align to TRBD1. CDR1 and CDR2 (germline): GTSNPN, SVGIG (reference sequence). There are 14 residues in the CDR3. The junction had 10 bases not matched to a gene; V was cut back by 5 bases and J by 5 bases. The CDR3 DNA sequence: TGTGCCTGGGATACAGGGGGTCGAAATACTGAAGCTTTCTTT. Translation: CAWDTGGRNTEAFF.

The CDR3 loop is CASRLTGEETQYF. The DNA for the CDR3 is TGTGCCAGCAGATTGACAGGGGAGGAGACCCAGTACTTC. The V call is TRBV6-5, the J call TRBJ2-5; 8 bases align to TRBD1. The CDR3 runs 13 residues. Germline loops: CDR1 MNHEY, CDR2 SVGAGI. Trimming took 6 bases from V and 5 from J; bases not matched to a gene: 5.

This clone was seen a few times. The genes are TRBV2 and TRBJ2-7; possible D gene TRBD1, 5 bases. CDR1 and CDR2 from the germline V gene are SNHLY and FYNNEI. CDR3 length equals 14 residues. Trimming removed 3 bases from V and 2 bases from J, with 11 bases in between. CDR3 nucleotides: TGTGCCAGCAGTGATGAGGCAGGGCCCTACGAGCAGTACTTC. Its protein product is CASSDEAGPYEQYF. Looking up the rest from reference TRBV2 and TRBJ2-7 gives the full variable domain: EPEVTQTPSHQVTQMGQEVILRCVPISNHLYFYWYRQILGQKVEFLVSFYNNEISEKSEIFDDQFSVERPDGSNFTLKIRSTKLEDSAMYFCASSDEAGPYEQYFGPGTRLTVT.

The CDR3 is CASSSDRPSSYEQYF. Written as DNA, the CDR3 is TGTGCCAGCAGTTCCGACAGGCCGAGCTCCTACGAGCAGTACTTC. The chain uses TRBV5-4 and TRBJ2-7; D is perhaps TRBD1 (6 bases). The V end was cut by 5 bases, the J end by 0 bases, with 15 bases between. Looked up from germline, CDR1 is SGHNT and CDR2 is YYREEE (reference sequence). The CDR3 runs 15 residues.

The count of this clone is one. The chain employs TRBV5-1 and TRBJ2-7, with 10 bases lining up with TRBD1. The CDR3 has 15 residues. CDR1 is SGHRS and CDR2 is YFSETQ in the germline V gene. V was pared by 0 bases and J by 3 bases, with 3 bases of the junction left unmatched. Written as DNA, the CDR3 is TGCGCCAGCAGCTTGGGTGGGACAGGGGTCTACGAGCAGTACTTC. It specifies CASSLGGTGVYEQYF.

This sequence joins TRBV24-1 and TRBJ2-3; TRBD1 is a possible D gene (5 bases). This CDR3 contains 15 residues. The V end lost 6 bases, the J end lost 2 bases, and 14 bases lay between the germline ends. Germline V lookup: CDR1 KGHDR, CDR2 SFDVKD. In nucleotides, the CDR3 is TGTGCCACCAGTCCCCCAGGGCTCCACACAGATACGCAGTATTTT. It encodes CATSPPGLHTDTQYF.

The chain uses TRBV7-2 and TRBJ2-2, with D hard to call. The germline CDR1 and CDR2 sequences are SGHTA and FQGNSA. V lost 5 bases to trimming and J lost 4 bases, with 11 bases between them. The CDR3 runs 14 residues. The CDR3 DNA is TGTGCCAGCAGCCCCCGGTTTGGCACCGGGGAGCTGTTTTTT. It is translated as CASSPRFGTGELFF.